These T cell receptor beta chains were read from a single sample in a study of CD4 and CD8 cells across lung adenocarcinoma regions. MiXCR, run by TCRdb on the PCR reads, gives a single entry per CDR3 protein. Among 7,500 to 10,000 distinct CDR3 sequences listed, approximately 50% were seen once. Material: CD4+ T cells from the margin of a lung tumor. Receptors originate from a male donor with lung adenocarcinoma. The CD4 and CD8 labels of this study may be unreliable. CDR3s include the opening cysteine and the closing phenylalanine or tryptophan. D genes are given only for firm matches. Expanded clones get a size class; other rows say once, few or many, or leave the size out.

cdr3_length,v_call,j_call,clone_size,d_call,cdr3_nt,cdr3_aa
16,TRBV6-1,TRBJ2-2,NA,TRBD1,TGTGCCAGCAGTCAACGAGCCGGAGTGCGCACAGGGGCGCTGTTTTTT,CASSQRAGVRTGALFF
16,TRBV3-1,TRBJ2-1,few,TRBD2,TGTGCCAGCAGCCAAGATGGGCTAGCGGCCTACAATGAGCAGTTCTTC,CASSQDGLAAYNEQFF
15,TRBV7-8,TRBJ2-3,many,TRBD1,TGTGCCAGCAGCTTAGTTGGGACAGGGGAAGATACGCAGTATTTT,CASSLVGTGEDTQYF
19,TRBV6-1,TRBJ2-1,large,TRBD2,TGTGCCAGCAGGCCGAGCGGACTAGCGGGAGTCCTTTCTAGGGATGAGCAGTTCTTC,CASRPSGLAGVLSRDEQFF
13,TRBV5-4,TRBJ1-2,few,TRBD1,TGTGCCAGCAGCCTAGAGACAGGGGGCGGCTACACCTTC,CASSLETGGGYTF
12,TRBV5-4,TRBJ1-4,NA,NA,TGTGCGACGGGGGGGACTGGGGAAAAACTGTTTTTT,CATGGTGEKLFF
19,TRBV4-1,TRBJ1-4,many,NA,TGCGCCAGCAGCCAAGAATTGGCTACAGGGATTTCCGCTAATGAAAAACTGTTTTTT,CASSQELATGISANEKLFF
15,TRBV6-5,TRBJ2-5,NA,NA,TGTGCCAGCAGTTACTCTCGCATGGGCGGAGAGACCCAGTACTTC,CASSYSRMGGETQYF
11,TRBV20-1,TRBJ2-3,many,NA,TGCAGCCAGACTCGGGGGGATACGCAGTATTTT,CSQTRGDTQYF
14,TRBV10-1,TRBJ1-1,NA,NA,TGCGCCAGCTCGCTAGAACAGGGCGGCACTGAAGCTTTCTTT,CASSLEQGGTEAFF
15,TRBV6-1,TRBJ2-7,NA,NA,TGTGCCAGCGGTGAAGGGGCAGTGAGCAACGATAAGCAGTACTTC,CASGEGAVSNDKQYF
15,TRBV6-1,TRBJ1-3,NA,NA,TGTGCCAGCAGTCCGAAGACAGTAGGAGGAAACACCATATATTTT,CASSPKTVGGNTIYF
11,TRBV10-2,TRBJ2-1,NA,NA,TGCGCCAGCAGCCAGCTGGATGAGCAGTTCTTC,CASSQLDEQFF
15,TRBV4-2,TRBJ2-5,NA,NA,TGTGGCGGGGGCCCCGGGGGCCGGGGCCCAGATACCCAGTACTTT,CGGGPGGRGPDTQYF
16,TRBV6-2/TRBV6-3,TRBJ2-3,many,NA,TGTGCCAGCAGTTCGCTTTCTGGAGGGAGTTCAGATACGCAGTATTTT,CASSSLSGGSSDTQYF
15,TRBV6-1,TRBJ2-1,NA,TRBD2,TGTGCCAGCAGACAACTAGCGGGGGCCAACAATGAGCAGTTCTTC,CASRQLAGANNEQFF
9,TRBV8-2,TRBJ2-5,NA,NA,TGTGCCCAGATAATTAAAAAAAAATTT,CAQIIKKKF
16,TRBV6-2/TRBV6-3,TRBJ2-1,few,NA,TGTGCCAGCAGTGCACGGGGAGGGGGGGGCCCAGGCGAGCAGTTCTTC,CASSARGGGGPGEQFF
15,TRBV27,TRBJ1-1,NA,NA,TGTGCCAGCAGTCTGATGGACACCATGAACACTGAAGCTTTCTTT,CASSLMDTMNTEAFF
15,TRBV6-1,TRBJ1-5,once,TRBD1,TGTGCCAGCAAGGCGAGAAACAGGGGTGATCAGCCCCAGCATTTT,CASKARNRGDQPQHF